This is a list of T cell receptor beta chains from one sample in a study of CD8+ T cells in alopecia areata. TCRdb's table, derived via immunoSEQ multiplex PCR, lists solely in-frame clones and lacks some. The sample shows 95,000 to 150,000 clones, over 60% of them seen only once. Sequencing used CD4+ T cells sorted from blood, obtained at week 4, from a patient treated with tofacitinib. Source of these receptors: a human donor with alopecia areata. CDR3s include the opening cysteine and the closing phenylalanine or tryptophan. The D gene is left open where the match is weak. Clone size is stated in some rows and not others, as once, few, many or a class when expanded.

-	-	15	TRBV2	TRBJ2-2	TGTGCCAGCACTCCGGGACATTCTAACACCGGGGAGCTGTTTTTT	CASTPGHSNTGELFF
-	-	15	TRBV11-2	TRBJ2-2	TGTGCCAGCAGCTTATTCAGTCCTCGGGCCGGGGAGCTGTTTTTT	CASSLFSPRAGELFF
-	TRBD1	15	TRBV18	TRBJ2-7	TGTGCCAGCTCACCAACGGGGGACAGGGTCTACGAGCAGTACTTC	CASSPTGDRVYEQYF
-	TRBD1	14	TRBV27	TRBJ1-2	TGTGCCAGCAGTTCCGGCAGGGGGGTCTATGGCTACACCTTC	CASSSGRGVYGYTF
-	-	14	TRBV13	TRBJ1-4	TGTGCCAGCAGCCACATCAGGTTGTCGGGAAAACTGTTTTTT	CASSHIRLSGKLFF
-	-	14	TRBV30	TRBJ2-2	TGTGCCTGGGCGTCCGGACAGTCCACCGGGGAGCTGTTTTTT	CAWASGQSTGELFF
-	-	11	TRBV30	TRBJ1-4	TGTGCCTGGAGCCTTAGAGAAAAACTGTTTTTT	CAWSLREKLFF
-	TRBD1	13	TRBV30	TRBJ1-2	TGTGCCTGGGACCGGGACAGGATCTATGGCTACACCTTC	CAWDRDRIYGYTF
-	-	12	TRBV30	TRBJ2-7	TGTGCCTGGAGTGTACTTACAGGGATTGTGTACTTC	CAWSVLTGIVYF
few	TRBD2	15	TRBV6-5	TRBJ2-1	TGTGCCAGCACCACCGAGAGCGGGAGCGACGATGAGCAGTTCTTC	CASTTESGSDDEQFF
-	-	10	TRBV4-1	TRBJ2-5	TGCGCCGGGATGCAAGAGACCCAGTACTTC	CAGMQETQYF
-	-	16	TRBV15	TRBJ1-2	TGTGCCACCAGCAGAGATCGGGGCGGTCCGACGGGTGGCTACACCTTC	CATSRDRGGPTGGYTF
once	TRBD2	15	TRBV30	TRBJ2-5	TGTGCCTGGTCCACGGGAGGGGCGGGAGAAGAGACCCAGTACTTC	CAWSTGGAGEETQYF
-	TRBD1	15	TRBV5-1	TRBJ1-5	TGCGCCAGCAGCAAGACAGGGTTCAGCAATCAGCCCCAGCATTTT	CASSKTGFSNQPQHF
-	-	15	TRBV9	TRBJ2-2	TGTGCCAGCAGCCGAGGACAGCTGAACACCGGGGAGCTGTTTTTT	CASSRGQLNTGELFF
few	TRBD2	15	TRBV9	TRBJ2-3	TGTGCCAGCAGCTTAACTAGCGCCAGCACAGATACGCAGTATTTT	CASSLTSASTDTQYF
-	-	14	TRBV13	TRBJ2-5	TGTGCCAGCAGCTTAAGAGGGCCCGGACGGACCCAGTACTTC	CASSLRGPGRTQYF
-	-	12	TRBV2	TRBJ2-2	TGTGCCAGCTTCGCGGAGACCGGGGAGCTGTTTTTT	CASFAETGELFF
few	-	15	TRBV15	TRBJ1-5	TGTGCCACCAGCAGAGATGAGGAGGGCAATCAGCCCCAGCATTTT	CATSRDEEGNQPQHF
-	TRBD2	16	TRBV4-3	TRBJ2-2	TGCGCCAGCAGCCGACTAGCGGGCAGAGTACCCGGGGAGCTGTTTTTT	CASSRLAGRVPGELFF